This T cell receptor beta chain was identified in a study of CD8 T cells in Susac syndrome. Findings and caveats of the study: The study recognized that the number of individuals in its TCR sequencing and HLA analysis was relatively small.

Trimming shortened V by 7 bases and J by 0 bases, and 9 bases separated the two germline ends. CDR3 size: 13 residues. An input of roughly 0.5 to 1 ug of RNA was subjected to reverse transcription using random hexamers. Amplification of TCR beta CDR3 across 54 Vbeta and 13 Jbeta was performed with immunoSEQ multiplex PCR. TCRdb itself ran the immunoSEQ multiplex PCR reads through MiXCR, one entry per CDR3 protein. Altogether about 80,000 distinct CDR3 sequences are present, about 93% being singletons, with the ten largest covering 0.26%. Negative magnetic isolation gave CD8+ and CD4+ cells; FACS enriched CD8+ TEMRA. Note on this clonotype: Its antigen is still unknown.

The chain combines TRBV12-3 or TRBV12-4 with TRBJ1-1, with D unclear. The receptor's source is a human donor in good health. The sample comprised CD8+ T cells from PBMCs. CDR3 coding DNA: TGTGCCAGCACTTCGATCCTGAACACTGAAGCTTTCTTT. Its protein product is CASTSILNTEAFF.